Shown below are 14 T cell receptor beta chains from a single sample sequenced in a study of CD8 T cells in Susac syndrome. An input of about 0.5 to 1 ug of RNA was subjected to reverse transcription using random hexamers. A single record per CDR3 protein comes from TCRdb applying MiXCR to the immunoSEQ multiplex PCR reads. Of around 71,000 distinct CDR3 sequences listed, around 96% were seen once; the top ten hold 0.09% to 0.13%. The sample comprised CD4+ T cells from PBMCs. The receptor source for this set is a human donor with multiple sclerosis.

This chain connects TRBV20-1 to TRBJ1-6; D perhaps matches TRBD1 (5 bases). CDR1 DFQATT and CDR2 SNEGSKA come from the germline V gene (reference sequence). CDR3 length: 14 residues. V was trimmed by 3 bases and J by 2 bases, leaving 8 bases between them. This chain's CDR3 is CSARGQPYNSPLHF. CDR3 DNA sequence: TGCAGTGCTAGGGGGCAGCCCTATAATTCACCCCTCCACTTT.

CDR3 bases: TGTGCCAGCAGAAGGGACAGGTCTAACGAGCAGTACTTC. Amino acids: CASRRDRSNEQYF. This sequence joins TRBV7-2 and TRBJ2-7, with TRBD1 matching 8 bases. The CDR3 is 13 amino acids. V trimming: 6 bases; J trimming: 5 bases; junction bases outside the gene matches: 6. The germline gives CDR1 SGHTA, CDR2 FQGNSA.

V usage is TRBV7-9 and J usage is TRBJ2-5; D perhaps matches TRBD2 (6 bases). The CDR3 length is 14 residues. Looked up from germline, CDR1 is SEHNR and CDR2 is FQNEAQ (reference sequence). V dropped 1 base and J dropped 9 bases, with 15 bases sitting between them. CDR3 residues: CASSLGDGGGAQYF. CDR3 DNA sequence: TGTGCCAGCAGCTTAGGGGACGGTGGCGGGGCCCAGTACTTC.

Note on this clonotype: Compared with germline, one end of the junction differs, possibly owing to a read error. The CDR3 here is CASSLAGGPRETQYF. CDR3 coding DNA: TGTGCCAGCAGTCTAGCGGGGGGGCCGAGGGAGACCCAGTACTTC. The rearrangement joins TRBV12-3 or TRBV12-4 to TRBJ2-5; 12 nucleotides line up with TRBD2. The CDR3 is 15 residues long.

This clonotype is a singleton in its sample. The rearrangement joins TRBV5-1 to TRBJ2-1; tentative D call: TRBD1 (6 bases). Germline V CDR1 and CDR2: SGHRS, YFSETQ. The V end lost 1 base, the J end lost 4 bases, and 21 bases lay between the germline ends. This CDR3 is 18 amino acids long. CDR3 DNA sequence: TGCGCCAGCAGCTTGAACGGACAGAGGATTAACCTATACAATGAGCAGTTCTTC. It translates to CASSLNGQRINLYNEQFF.

The CDR3 spells CASSAQGSYGYTF. In DNA form, the CDR3 reads TGTGCCAGTAGTGCTCAAGGGAGCTATGGCTACACCTTC. The V and J genes are TRBV19 and TRBJ1-2, with D hard to call. CDR3 size: 13 residues. Germline V gene sequence: CDR1 LNHDA, CDR2 SQIVND (reference sequence). V was cut by 5 bases and J by 4 bases, with 11 bases left in between.

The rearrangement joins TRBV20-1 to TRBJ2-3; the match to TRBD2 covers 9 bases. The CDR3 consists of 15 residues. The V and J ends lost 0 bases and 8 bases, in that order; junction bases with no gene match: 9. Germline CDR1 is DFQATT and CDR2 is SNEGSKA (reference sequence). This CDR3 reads CSARDAFSGGGTQYF. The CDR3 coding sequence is TGCAGTGCTAGAGATGCCTTTAGCGGGGGCGGTACGCAGTATTTT.

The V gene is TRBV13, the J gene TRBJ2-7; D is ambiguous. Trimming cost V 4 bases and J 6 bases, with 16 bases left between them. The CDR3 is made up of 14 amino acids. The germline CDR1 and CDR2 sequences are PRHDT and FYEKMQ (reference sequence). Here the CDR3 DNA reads TGTGCCAGCAGCTCGGACCGTCGAATGGCCGAGCAGTACTTC. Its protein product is CASSSDRRMAEQYF.

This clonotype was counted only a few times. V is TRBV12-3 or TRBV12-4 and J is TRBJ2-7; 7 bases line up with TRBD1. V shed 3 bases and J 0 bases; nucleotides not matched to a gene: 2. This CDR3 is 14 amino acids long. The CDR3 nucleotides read TGTGCCAGCAGTTTGCGACAGGGCTCCTACGAGCAGTACTTC. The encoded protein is CASSLRQGSYEQYF.

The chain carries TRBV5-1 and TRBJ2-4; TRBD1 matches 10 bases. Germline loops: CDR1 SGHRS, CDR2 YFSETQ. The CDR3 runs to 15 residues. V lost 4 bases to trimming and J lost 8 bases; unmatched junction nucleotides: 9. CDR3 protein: CASSGRTGGEDIQYF. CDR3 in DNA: TGCGCCAGCAGCGGAAGGACAGGGGGAGAGGACATTCAGTACTTC.

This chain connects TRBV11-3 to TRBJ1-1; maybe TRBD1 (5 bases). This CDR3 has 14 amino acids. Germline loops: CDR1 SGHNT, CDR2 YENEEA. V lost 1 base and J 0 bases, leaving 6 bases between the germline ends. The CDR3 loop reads CASSLGQMNTEAFF. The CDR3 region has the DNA TGTGCCAGCAGCTTAGGACAGATGAACACTGAAGCTTTCTTT.

The CDR3 coding sequence is TGTGCCAGCAGCCCGGGCGTAGAGGGAGATACGCAGTATTTT. Amino acid sequence: CASSPGVEGDTQYF. The J gene is TRBJ2-3, the V gene TRBV11-2; D perhaps matches TRBD2 (5 bases). Per the germline V gene, CDR1 is SGHAT and CDR2 is FQNNGV. The ends were cut back, 5 bases at V and 5 bases at J, with 14 bases in the middle. This CDR3 has 14 residues.

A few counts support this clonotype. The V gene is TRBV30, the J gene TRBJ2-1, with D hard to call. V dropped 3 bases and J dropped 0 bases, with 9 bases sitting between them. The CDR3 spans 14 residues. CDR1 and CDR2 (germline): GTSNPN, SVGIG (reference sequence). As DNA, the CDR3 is TGTGCCTGGAGCGTCGGCAACTCCTACAATGAGCAGTTCTTC. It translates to CAWSVGNSYNEQFF.

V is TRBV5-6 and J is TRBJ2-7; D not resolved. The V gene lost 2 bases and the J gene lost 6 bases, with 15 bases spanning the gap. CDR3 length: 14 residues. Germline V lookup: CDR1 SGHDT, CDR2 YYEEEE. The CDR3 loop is CASSLGGRNAEQYF. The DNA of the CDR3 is TGTGCCAGCAGCTTAGGTGGACGGAATGCCGAGCAGTACTTC.